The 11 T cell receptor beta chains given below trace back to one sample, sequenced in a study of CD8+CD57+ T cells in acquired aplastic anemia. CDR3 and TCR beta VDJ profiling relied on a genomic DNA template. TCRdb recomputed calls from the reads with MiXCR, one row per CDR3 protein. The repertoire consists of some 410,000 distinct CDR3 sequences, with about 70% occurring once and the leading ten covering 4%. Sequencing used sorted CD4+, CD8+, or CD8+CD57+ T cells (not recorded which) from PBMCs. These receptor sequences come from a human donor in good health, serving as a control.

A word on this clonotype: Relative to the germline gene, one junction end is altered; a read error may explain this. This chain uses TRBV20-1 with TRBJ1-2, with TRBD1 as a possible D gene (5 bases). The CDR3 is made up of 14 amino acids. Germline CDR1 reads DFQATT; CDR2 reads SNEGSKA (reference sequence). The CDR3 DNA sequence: TGCAGCGTTAGGACACCGGAGGCTAACCATGGCTACACCTTC. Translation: CSVRTPEANHGYTF.

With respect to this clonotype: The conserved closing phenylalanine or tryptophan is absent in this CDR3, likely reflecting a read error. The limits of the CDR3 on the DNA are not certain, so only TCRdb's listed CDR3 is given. The CDR3: CASSSPLGGGQGY. The chain recombines TRBV7-8 with TRBJ2-7; the DNA was not used to check the table's D call, TRBD1. Looked up from germline, CDR1 is SGHVS and CDR2 is FQNEAQ. The CDR3 region is 13 residues in length, termini included.

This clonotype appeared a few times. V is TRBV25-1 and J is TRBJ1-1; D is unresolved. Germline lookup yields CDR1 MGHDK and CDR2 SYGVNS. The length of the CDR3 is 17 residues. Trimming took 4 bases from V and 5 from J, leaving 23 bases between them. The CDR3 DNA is TGTGCCAGCAGTGGAGGGCTCTGGGAGGGATTGAGAACTGAAGCTTTCTTT. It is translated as CASSGGLWEGLRTEAFF.

The CDR3 loop reads CATRQGANTEAFF. DNA of the CDR3: TGTGCCACCCGACAGGGGGCGAACACTGAAGCTTTCTTT. The V and J genes are TRBV10-3 and TRBJ1-1; TRBD1 matches at 10 bases. Germline V gives CDR1 ENHRY, CDR2 SYGVKD. Unmatched junction bases numbered 3, after V lost 10 bases and J lost 1 base. CDR3 length: 13 amino acids.

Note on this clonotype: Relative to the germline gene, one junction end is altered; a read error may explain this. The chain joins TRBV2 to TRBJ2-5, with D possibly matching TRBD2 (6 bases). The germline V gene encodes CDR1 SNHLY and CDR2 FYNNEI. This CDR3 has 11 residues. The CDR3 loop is CASRGEETQYF. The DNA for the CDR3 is TGTGCCAGCAGGGGGGAGGAGACACAGTACTTC.

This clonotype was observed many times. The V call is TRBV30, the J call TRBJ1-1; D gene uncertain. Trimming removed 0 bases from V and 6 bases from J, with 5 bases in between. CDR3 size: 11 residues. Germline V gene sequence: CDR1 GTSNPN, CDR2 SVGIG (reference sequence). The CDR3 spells CAWSVGPEAFF. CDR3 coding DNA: TGTGCCTGGAGTGTCGGACCTGAAGCTTTCTTT. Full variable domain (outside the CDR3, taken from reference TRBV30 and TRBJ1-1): SQTIHQWPATLVQPVGSPLSLECTVEGTSNPNLYWYRQAAGRGLQLLFYSVGIGQISSEVPQNLSASRPQDRQFILSSKKLLLSDSGFYLCAWSVGPEAFFGQGTRLTVV.

This chain's CDR3 is CASPFFARGGPQHF. The CDR3 nucleotides read TGTGCCAGCCCATTTTTCGCGCGGGGGGGGCCCCAGCATTTT. The V and J genes are TRBV7-4 and TRBJ1-5; perhaps TRBD1 as D (5 bases). Trimming cost V 8 bases and J 9 bases, with 20 bases left between them. The length of the CDR3 is 14 residues. CDR1 and CDR2 from the germline V gene are SGHVT and SQSDAQ.

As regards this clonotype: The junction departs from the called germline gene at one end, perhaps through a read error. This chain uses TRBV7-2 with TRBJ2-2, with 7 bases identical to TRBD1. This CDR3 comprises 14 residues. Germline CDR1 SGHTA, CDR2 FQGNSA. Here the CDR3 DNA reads TGTGCCAGCAGCTTAGATCTGACAGGGAAGACTGAAGCTTTT. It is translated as CASSLDLTGKTEAF. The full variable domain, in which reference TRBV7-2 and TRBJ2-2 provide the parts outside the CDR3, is GAGVSQSPSNKVTEKGKDVELRCDPISGHTALYWYRQSLGQGLEFLIYFQGNSAPDKSGLPSDRFSAERTGGSVSTLTIQRTQQEDSAVYLCASSLDLTGKTEAFGEGSRLTVL.

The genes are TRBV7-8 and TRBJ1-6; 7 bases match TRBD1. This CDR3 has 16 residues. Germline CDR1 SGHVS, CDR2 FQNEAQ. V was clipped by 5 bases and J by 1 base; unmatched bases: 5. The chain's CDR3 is CASSVTGFSYNSPLHF. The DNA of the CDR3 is TGTGCCAGCAGCGTGACAGGGTTTTCCTATAATTCACCCCTCCACTTT. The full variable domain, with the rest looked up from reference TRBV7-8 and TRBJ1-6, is GAGVSQSPRYKVAKRGQDVALRCDPISGHVSLFWYQQALGQGPEFLTYFQNEAQLDKSGLPSDRFFAERPEGSVSTLKIQRTQQEDSAVYLCASSVTGFSYNSPLHFGNGTRLTVT.

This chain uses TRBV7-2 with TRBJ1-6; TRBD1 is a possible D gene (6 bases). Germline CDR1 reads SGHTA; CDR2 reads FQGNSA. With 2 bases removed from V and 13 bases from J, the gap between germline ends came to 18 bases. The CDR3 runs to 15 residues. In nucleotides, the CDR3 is TGTGCCAGCAGCTTAACGCCAGGGACAAGTACTCCCCTCCACTTT. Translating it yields CASSLTPGTSTPLHF.

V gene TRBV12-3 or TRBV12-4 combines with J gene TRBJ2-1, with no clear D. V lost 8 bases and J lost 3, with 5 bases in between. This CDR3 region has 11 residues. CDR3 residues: CASGVYNEQFF. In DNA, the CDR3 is TGTGCCAGCGGAGTCTACAATGAGCAGTTCTTC.